This TCR beta chain came from a study of cytomegalovirus exposure and HLA in healthy donors. With 60 Vbeta and 13 Jbeta primers, the PCR was carried out. Data came from immunoSEQ multiplex PCR; TCRdb stores just in-frame clones and leaves some out. This table has about 130,000 clones, around 80% appearing once. This receptor was obtained from a woman aged 60 to 75 in good health and CMV-seropositive. Source material: PBMCs.

CDR3 loop: CASSMASGRALETQYF. CDR3 nucleotides: TGTGCCAGTAGTATGGCCAGCGGGAGGGCCTTGGAGACCCAGTACTTC. The V call is TRBV19, the J call TRBJ2-5; 10 bases agree with TRBD2. V shed 3 bases, J shed 5 bases, and the junction held 9 bases outside the gene matches. The CDR3 runs to 16 residues. CDR1 LNHDA and CDR2 SQIVND come from the germline V gene (reference sequence).